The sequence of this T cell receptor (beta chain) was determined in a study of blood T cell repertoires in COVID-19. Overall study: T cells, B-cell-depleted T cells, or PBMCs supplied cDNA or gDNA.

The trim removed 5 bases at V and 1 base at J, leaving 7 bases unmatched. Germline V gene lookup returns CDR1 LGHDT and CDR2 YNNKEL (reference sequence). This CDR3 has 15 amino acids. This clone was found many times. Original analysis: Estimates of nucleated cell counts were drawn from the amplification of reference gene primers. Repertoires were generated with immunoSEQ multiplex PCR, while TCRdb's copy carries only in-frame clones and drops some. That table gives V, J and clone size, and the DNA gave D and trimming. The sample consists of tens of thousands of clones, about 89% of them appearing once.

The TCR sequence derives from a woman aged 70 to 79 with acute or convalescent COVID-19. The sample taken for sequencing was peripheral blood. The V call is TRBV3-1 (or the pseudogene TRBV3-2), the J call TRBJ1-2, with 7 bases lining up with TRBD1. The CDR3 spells CASSWGQRLNYGYTF. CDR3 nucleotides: TGTGCCAGCAGCTGGGGACAGAGGCTTAACTATGGCTACACCTTC.